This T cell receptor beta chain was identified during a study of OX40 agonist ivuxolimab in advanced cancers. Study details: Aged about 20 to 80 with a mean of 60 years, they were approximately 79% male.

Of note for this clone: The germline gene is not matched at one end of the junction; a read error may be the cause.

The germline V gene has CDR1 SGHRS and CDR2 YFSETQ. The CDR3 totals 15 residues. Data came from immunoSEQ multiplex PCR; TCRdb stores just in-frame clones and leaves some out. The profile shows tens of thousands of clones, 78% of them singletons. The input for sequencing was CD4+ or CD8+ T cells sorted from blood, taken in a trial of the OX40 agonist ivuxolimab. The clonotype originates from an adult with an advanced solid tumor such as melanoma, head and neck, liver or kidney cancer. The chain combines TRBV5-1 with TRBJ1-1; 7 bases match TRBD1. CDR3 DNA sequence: TGTGCCAGCAGCTTCTCGACAGGGTTGAACACTGAAGCTTTCTTT. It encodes CASSFSTGLNTEAFF.